This TCR beta chain derives from a study of identical twins. Study-level results: Models, which agreed with sharing between unrelated individuals, nonetheless underestimated the out-of-frame TCR alpha sharing seen in monozygotic twins.

Of note for this clonotype: Its cognate antigen is unknown. Here the CDR3 omits its conserved ending phenylalanine or tryptophan, so a read error is the likely source.

This CDR3 region has 13 residues. The germline V and J ends were trimmed by 3 bases and 6 bases, with 13 bases remaining between them. The germline CDR1 and CDR2 sequences are SGHKS and YYEKEE (reference sequence). TCRdb re-called the 5' RACE reads through MiXCR, storing one row per CDR3 protein. The sample shows 1.5 million to 2 million distinct CDR3 sequences, around 29% of them seen only once. This TCR was sampled from a newborn girl in good health. Sequenced sample: cord blood. The chain couples TRBV5-5 to TRBJ2-7; D gene uncertain. DNA of the CDR3: TGTGCCAGCAGCTCACAACGCTATCTCGAGCAGTACATC. The encoded protein is CASSSQRYLEQYI.